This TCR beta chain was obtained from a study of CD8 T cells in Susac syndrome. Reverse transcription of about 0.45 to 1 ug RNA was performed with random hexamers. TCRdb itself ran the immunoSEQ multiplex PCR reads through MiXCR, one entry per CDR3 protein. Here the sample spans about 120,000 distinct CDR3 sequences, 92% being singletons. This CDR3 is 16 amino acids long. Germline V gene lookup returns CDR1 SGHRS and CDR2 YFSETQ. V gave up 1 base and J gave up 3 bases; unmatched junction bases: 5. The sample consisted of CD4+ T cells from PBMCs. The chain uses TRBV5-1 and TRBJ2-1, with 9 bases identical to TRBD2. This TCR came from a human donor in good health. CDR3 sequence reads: CASSLSAGGIYNEQFF. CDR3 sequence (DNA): TGCGCCAGCAGCTTGTCCGCGGGAGGGATCTACAATGAGCAGTTCTTC.